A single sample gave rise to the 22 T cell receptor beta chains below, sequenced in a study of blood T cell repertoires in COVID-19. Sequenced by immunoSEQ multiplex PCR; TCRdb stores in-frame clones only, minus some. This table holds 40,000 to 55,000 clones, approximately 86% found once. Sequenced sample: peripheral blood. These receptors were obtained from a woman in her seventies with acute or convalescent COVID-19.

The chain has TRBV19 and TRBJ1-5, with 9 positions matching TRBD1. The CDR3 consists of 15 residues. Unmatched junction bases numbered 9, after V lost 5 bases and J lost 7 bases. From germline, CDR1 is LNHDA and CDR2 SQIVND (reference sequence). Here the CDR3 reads CASSLQDRGYQPQHF. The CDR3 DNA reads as TGTGCCAGTAGTCTCCAGGACAGGGGTTACCAGCCCCAGCATTTT.

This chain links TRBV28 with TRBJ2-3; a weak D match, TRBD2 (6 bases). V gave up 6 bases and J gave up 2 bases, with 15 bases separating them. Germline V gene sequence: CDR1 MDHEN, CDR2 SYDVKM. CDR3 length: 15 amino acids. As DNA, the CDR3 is TGTGCCAGCAGGGGGAGGAGGGCCCCCACAGATACGCAGTATTTT. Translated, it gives CASRGRRAPTDTQYF. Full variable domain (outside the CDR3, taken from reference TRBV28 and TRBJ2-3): DVKVTQSSRYLVKRTGEKVFLECVQDMDHENMFWYRQDPGLGLRLIYFSYDVKMKEKGDIPEGYSVSREKKERFSLILESASTNQTSMYLCASRGRRAPTDTQYFGPGTRLTVL.

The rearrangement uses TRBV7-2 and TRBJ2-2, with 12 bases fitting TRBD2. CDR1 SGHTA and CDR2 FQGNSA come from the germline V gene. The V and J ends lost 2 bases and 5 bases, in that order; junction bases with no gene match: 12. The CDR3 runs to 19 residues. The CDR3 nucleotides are TGTGCCAGCAGCTTATTTCCCCCTGGACTAGCGGGATGGACCGGGGAGCTGTTTTTT. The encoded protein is CASSLFPPGLAGWTGELFF.

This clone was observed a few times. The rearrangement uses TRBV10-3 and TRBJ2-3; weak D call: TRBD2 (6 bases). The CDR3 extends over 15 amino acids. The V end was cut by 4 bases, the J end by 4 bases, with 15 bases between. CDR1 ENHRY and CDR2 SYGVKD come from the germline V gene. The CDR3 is CAISGSGEEADTQYF. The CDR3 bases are TGTGCCATCAGTGGGTCTGGGGAGGAGGCAGATACGCAGTATTTT.

The CDR3 sequence: CASSKAGPNYGYTF. For the CDR3, the DNA is TGTGCCAGCTCCAAGGCGGGTCCTAACTATGGCTACACCTTC. The rearrangement joins TRBV6-5 to TRBJ1-2; D call uncertain. CDR1 is MNHEY and CDR2 is SVGAGI in the germline V gene. V was trimmed by 8 bases and J by 0 bases, leaving 13 bases between them. CDR3 length equals 14 residues.

CDR3 DNA: TGTGCCAGCAGCGTAGGTAGCTCCTATAATTCACCCCTCCACTTT. Its protein product is CASSVGSSYNSPLHF. This chain links TRBV9 with TRBJ1-6; D remains ambiguous. V shed 0 bases and J shed 0 bases, with 4 bases lying between them. Germline-derived CDR1 and CDR2 are SGDLS and YYNGEE. The CDR3 runs to 15 residues.

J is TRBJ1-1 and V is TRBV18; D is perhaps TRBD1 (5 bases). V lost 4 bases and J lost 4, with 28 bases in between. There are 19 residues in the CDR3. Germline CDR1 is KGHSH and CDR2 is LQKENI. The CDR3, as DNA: TGTGCCAGCTCACGCGTGGGGATCGGGGGGAGGCAGGAGTCCACTGAAGCTTTCTTT. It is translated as CASSRVGIGGRQESTEAFF.

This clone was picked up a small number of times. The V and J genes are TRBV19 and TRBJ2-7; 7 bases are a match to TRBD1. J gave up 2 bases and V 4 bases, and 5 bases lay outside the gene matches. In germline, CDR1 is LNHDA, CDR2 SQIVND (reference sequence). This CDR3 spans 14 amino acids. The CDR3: CASSTTGNAYEQYF. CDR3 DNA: TGTGCCAGTAGTACGACAGGGAATGCCTACGAGCAGTACTTC. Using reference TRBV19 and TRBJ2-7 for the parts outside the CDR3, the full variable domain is DGGITQSPKYLFRKEGQNVTLSCEQNLNHDAMYWYRQDPGQGLRLIYYSQIVNDFQKGDIAEGYSVSREKKESFPLTVTSAQKNPTAFYLCASSTTGNAYEQYFGPGTRLTVT.

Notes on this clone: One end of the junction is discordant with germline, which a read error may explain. The CDR3 here is CASSRQGSDNEQFF. CDR3 in DNA: TGTGCCAGCAGCCGACAGGGCTCCGACAATGAGCAGTTCTTC. The genes are TRBV6-6 and TRBJ2-1; 7 nucleotides match TRBD1. The CDR3 spans 14 residues. CDR1 is MNHNY and CDR2 is SVGAGI in the germline V gene (reference sequence).

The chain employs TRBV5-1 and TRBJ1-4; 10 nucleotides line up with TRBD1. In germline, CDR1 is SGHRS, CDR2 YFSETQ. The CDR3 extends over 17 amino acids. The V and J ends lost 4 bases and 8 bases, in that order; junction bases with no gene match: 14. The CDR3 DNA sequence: TGCGCCAGCAGCACTATCCCGGGGGACAGGGGATTGGAAAAACTGTTTTTT. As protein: CASSTIPGDRGLEKLFF.

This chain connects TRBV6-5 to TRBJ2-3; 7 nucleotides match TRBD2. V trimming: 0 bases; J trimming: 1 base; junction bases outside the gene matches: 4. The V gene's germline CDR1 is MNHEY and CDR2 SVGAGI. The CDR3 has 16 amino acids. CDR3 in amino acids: CASSYSRRERTDTQYF. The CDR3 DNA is TGTGCCAGCAGTTACTCGAGGCGGGAGCGCACAGATACGCAGTATTTT.

The CDR3 region has the DNA TGTGCCAGCAGCTACCACCCAGGGACCTACGAGCAGTACTTC. This sequence encodes CASSYHPGTYEQYF. This sequence joins TRBV11-1 and TRBJ2-7; tentative D call: TRBD1 (5 bases). Trimming removed 4 bases from V and 2 bases from J, with 12 bases in between. This CDR3 is built from 14 residues. CDR1 and CDR2 from the germline V gene are SGHAT and FQDESV (reference sequence). The whole variable domain, filled in from reference TRBV11-1 and TRBJ2-7, reads EAEVAQSPRYKITEKSQAVAFWCDPISGHATLYWYRQILGQGPELLVQFQDESVVDDSQLPKDRFSAERLKGVDSTLKIQPAELGDSAMYLCASSYHPGTYEQYFGPGTRLTVT.

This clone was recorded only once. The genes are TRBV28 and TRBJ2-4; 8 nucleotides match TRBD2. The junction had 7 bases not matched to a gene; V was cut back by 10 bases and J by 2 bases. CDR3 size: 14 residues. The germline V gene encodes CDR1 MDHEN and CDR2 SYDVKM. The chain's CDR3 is CATDPGGTKNIQYF. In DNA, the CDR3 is TGTGCCACCGATCCGGGGGGGACCAAAAACATTCAGTACTTC. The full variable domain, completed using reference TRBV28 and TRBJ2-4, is DVKVTQSSRYLVKRTGEKVFLECVQDMDHENMFWYRQDPGLGLRLIYFSYDVKMKEKGDIPEGYSVSREKKERFSLILESASTNQTSMYLCATDPGGTKNIQYFGAGTRLSVL.

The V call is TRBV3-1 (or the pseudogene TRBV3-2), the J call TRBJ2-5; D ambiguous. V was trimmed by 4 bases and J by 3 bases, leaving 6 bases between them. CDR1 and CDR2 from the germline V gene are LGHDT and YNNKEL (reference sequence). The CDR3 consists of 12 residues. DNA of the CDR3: TGTGCCAGCAGCCGGGCAGAAGAGACCCAGTACTTC. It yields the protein CASSRAEETQYF.

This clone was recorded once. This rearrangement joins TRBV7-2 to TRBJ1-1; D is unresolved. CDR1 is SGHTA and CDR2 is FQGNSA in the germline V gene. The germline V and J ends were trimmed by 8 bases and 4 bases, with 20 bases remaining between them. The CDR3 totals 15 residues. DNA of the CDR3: TGTGCCAGCGCACCCTTGACCGTTTCAGGCACTGAAGCTTTCTTT. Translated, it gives CASAPLTVSGTEAFF.

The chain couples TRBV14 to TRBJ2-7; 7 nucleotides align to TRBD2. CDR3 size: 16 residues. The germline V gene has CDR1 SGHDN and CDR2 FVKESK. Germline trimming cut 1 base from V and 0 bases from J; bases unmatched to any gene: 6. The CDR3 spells CASSQVGRGPSYEQYF. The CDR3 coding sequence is TGTGCCAGCAGCCAAGTAGGGAGGGGCCCCTCCTACGAGCAGTACTTC.

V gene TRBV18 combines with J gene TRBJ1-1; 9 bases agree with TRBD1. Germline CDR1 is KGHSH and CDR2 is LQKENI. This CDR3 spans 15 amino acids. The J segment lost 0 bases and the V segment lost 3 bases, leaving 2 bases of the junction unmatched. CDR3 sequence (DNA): TGTGCCAGCTCACCGGGGGACAGGGTGAACACTGAAGCTTTCTTT. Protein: CASSPGDRVNTEAFF.

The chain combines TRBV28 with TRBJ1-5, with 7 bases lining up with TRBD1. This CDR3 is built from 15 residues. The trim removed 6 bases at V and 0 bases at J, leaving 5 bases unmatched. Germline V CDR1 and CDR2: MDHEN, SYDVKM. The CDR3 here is CASRRAGGSNQPQHF. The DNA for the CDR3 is TGTGCCAGCAGGCGGGCAGGGGGTAGCAATCAGCCCCAGCATTTT.

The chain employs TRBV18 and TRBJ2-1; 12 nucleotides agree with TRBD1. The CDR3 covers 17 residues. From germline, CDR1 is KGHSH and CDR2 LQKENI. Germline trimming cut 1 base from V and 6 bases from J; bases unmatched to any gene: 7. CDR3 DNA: TGTGCCAGCTCACCACTCGGGACAGGGGGCTCGGGCAATGAGCAGTTCTTC. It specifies CASSPLGTGGSGNEQFF.

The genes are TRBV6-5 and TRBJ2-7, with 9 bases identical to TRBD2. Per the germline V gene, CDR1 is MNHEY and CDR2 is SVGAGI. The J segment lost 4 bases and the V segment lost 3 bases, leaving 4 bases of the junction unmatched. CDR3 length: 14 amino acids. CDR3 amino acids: CASSYKLAGYEQYF. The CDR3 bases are TGTGCCAGCAGTTATAAACTAGCGGGTTACGAGCAGTACTTC.

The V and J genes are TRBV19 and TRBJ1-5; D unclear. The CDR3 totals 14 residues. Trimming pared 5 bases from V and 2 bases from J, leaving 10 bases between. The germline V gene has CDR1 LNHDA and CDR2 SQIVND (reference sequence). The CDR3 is CASSHKGGNQPQHF. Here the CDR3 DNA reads TGTGCCAGTAGTCATAAGGGAGGCAATCAGCCCCAGCATTTT.

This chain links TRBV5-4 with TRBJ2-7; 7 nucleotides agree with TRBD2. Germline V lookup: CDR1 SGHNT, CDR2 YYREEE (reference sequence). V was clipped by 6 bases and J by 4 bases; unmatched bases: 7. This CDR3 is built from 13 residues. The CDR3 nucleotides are TGTGCCAGCACAGGGACTAAACATTACGAGCAGTACTTC. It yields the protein CASTGTKHYEQYF. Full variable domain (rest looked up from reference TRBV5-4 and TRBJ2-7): ETGVTQSPTHLIKTRGQQVTLRCSSQSGHNTVSWYQQALGQGPQFIFQYYREEENGRGNFPPRFSGLQFPNYSSELNVNALELDDSALYLCASTGTKHYEQYFGPGTRLTVT.